The rows below give T cell receptor beta chains drawn from one sample of a study of neoadjuvant anti-PD-1 for oral cavity cancer. The table came from immunoSEQ multiplex PCR; TCRdb's copy has only in-frame clones and leaves some out. The repertoire holds about 68,000 clones, with 85% as singletons. Sample: PBMCs, taken after nivolumab (anti-PD-1) treatment. The receptor set was obtained from a person between 40 and 85 years old with oral cavity squamous cell carcinoma. Each CDR3 is given without its conserved first and last residue.

v_call,j_call,cdr3_aa
TRBV27,TRBJ2-7,ASSLSGTGAFLGQY
TRBV10-3,TRBJ2-7,AISEGPRGNEQY
TRBV28,TRBJ2-2,ASSFQGLNTGELF
TRBV7-9,TRBJ2-7,ASSPPASASYEQY
TRBV2,TRBJ1-2,ASSRGRQSYGYT
TRBV11-3,TRBJ2-2,ASSLASNTGELF
TRBV6-1,TRBJ1-3,ASSEARISGNTIY
TRBV5-6,TRBJ2-5,ASSLWGGINNPRRTQY
TRBV6-5,TRBJ2-5,ASSYSTGEETQY
TRBV7-2,TRBJ2-3,ASSLAALTDTQY
TRBV9,TRBJ2-5,ASSAAGTSGETQY
TRBV6-5,TRBJ2-7,ASSYSFAYEQY
TRBV7-2,TRBJ1-5,ASSSTGAVNQPQH
TRBV2,TRBJ2-5,ASRGGTGLTQETQY
TRBV30,TRBJ1-1,AWNTGSGRAF
TRBV7-9,TRBJ1-5,ASSVGQGDNQPQH
TRBV11-1,TRBJ2-1,ASSPHEGGSYNEQF
TRBV19,TRBJ2-1,ASTAGQGGNEQF
TRBV6-5,TRBJ1-4,ASKIGRGEKLF
TRBV5-6,TRBJ2-1,ASRQGSYNEQF
TRBV2,TRBJ1-5,ASTTGGEGQPQH
TRBV28,TRBJ2-6,ASTGWGAGANVLT
TRBV28,TRBJ1-5,ASSPLTGGNQPQH
TRBV6-5,TRBJ2-1,ASSYSTSGRANEQF
TRBV5-1,TRBJ2-5,ASSLYGERQETQY
TRBV2,TRBJ1-5,ASSPGQTNQPQH
TRBV7-9,TRBJ1-1,ASSRDTRGTEAF
TRBV25-1,TRBJ1-5,ASGQGNQPQH
TRBV7-9,TRBJ1-2,ASSLGTYYGYT
TRBV19,TRBJ2-4,ASKGPFGDLPWY
TRBV11-1,TRBJ2-1,ASSLGPGNEQF
TRBV28,TRBJ1-1,ASSFLRFNTEAF
TRBV5-1,TRBJ2-7,ASSFGPTLTSSYEQY
TRBV9,TRBJ2-7,ASSPGGLAAHEQY
TRBV5-1,TRBJ2-1,ASSLVGRVLLAGLEQF
TRBV10-2,TRBJ1-1,ASSSGQVNTEAF
TRBV7-8,TRBJ1-1,ASSLERGRTEAF